This T cell receptor beta chain was obtained from a study of blood T cells in healthy people across ages. This clonotype was seen only a few times. Together with a sample-barcoded 5' primer, a J-beta primer mix was included in a second PCR lasting about 6 to 11 cycles. TCRdb reprocessed the 5' RACE reads with MiXCR, giving one entry per CDR3 protein. The repertoire has around 1,000,000 distinct CDR3 sequences, under 30% of them found once; the top ten carry 0.65% to 0.95%. Trimming shortened V by 4 bases and J by 7 bases, and 17 bases separated the two germline ends. Germline values: CDR1 DFQATT, CDR2 SNEGSKA (reference sequence). This CDR3 comprises 15 residues. The data were also submitted as part of a second study, on T cells of mothers and their children. That report notes: Donors were a few healthy Caucasian mothers and their six children.

This TCR was recovered from a girl aged 2-9 years in good health. The gene calls are TRBV20-1 and TRBJ1-6; D is ambiguous. The material sequenced was blood. The CDR3 loop is CSAKLRQRRNSPLHF. Here the CDR3 DNA reads TGCAGTGCTAAACTCCGACAACGAAGGAATTCACCCCTCCACTTT.